The T cell receptor beta chain under discussion was sequenced for a study of T cells in Graves' hyperthyroidism and ophthalmopathy. Overall study results and limits: With a median lead of roughly 6.2 months before onset, the model predicted ophthalmopathy.

The authors deemed Graves' hyperthyroidism stable absent ophthalmopathy progression within 18 months. Patients aged 18 to 65 had newly diagnosed hyperthyroidism lasting under 2 months. Clinical symptoms, serum thyroxine and TRAb, thyroid ultrasound and orbital computed tomography together formed the diagnostic basis. RNA transcripts gave rise to amplified TCR beta CDR3 regions. The HTBI set primed first-round TCR CDR3 RT-PCR. TCRdb re-analysed the multiplex PCR reads in MiXCR, keeping a single row per CDR3 protein. The sample records 600,000 or so distinct CDR3 sequences, roughly 46% being singletons. V was shortened by 0 bases and J by 3 bases, with 12 bases between the two germline ends. Germline CDR1 is SGDLS and CDR2 is YYNGEE. This CDR3 contains 15 residues. With respect to this clonotype: As yet, its antigen is unknown.

The clonotype was recovered from a young woman with Graves' hyperthyroidism. The J gene is TRBJ1-2, the V gene TRBV9, with D possibly being TRBD1 (5 bases). The specimen was peripheral blood or thyroid tissue (not recorded which). The CDR3 DNA is TGTGCCAGCAGCGTAGGTCTCACGGGGGACTATGGCTACACCTTC. It translates to CASSVGLTGDYGYTF.